These 19 T cell receptor beta chains share one sample of origin, sequenced in a study of T cells in Graves' hyperthyroidism and ophthalmopathy. The source material, RNA transcripts, was used to amplify TCR beta CDR3 regions. Initially, a first-round RT-PCR of the TCR CDR3 employed the HTBI primer set. TCRdb redid the calling of the multiplex PCR reads with MiXCR, one entry per CDR3 protein. Here the sample spans hundreds of thousands of distinct CDR3 sequences, 15% to 20% being singletons. Sequenced material: blood. The source is a man aged 45-60 years with Graves' ophthalmopathy.

This clonotype has only a few counts. The chain uses TRBV6-1 and TRBJ2-7, with TRBD1 identical over 9 bases. J gave up 4 bases and V 10 bases, and 5 bases lay outside the gene matches. The CDR3 is 12 amino acids. From germline, CDR1 is MNHNS and CDR2 SASEGT. DNA of the CDR3: TGTGCCACCCGGGACAGGGTTTACGAGCAGTACTTC. Translated, it gives CATRDRVYEQYF.

In the case of this clonotype: Possible read error: a much larger clone is one base away. This chain uses TRBV5-1 with TRBJ2-7; 8 nucleotides line up with TRBD2. Germline V lookup: CDR1 SGHRS, CDR2 YFSETQ. This CDR3 spans 17 amino acids. After removal of 2 bases from V and 0 bases from J, the junction contained 10 bases not matched to a gene. The CDR3 DNA follows: TGCGCCAGCAGCTTCGGGACTAGGGGGAGAGGCTCCTACGAGCAGTACTTC. It is translated as CASSFGTRGRGSYEQYF.

This rearrangement joins TRBV5-1 to TRBJ1-4; 10 bases line up with TRBD1. The CDR3 is 14 residues long. V shed 4 bases and J 8 bases; nucleotides not matched to a gene: 5. Per germline, CDR1 SGHRS and CDR2 YFSETQ. For the CDR3, the DNA is TGCGCCAGCAGCCAGGGACAGGGGTCGGAAAAACTGTTTTTT. Translation: CASSQGQGSEKLFF.

The V call is TRBV5-1, the J call TRBJ2-3; TRBD2 aligns across 9 bases. The CDR3 has 17 amino acids. Trimming cost V 3 bases and J 6 bases; bases outside gene matches: 14. The germline V gene encodes CDR1 SGHRS and CDR2 YFSETQ. The CDR3 protein is CASSSTPGGRARDTQYF. CDR3 DNA: TGCGCCAGCAGCTCCACGCCCGGCGGGAGGGCCAGGGATACGCAGTATTTT.

This clonotype was detected ten times or more. This chain uses TRBV28 with TRBJ2-3; 9 bases are shared with TRBD2. Germline CDR1 and CDR2: MDHEN and SYDVKM. Trimming cost V 2 bases and J 1 base; bases outside gene matches: 4. This CDR3 is built from 16 residues. The CDR3 sequence: CASSLGLAGRTDTQYF. The DNA of the CDR3 is TGTGCCAGCAGTTTAGGCCTAGCGGGGCGCACAGATACGCAGTATTTT.

This clonotype was seen a few times. This chain connects TRBV6-1 to TRBJ2-7; 8 bases are a match to TRBD2. The germline CDR1 and CDR2 sequences are MNHNS and SASEGT. V trimming: 6 bases; J trimming: 5 bases; junction bases outside the gene matches: 6. The CDR3 extends over 13 amino acids. CDR3 in amino acids: CASSAGGADEQYF. CDR3 DNA: TGTGCCAGCAGCGCGGGAGGCGCAGACGAGCAGTACTTC.

The chain employs TRBV19 and TRBJ2-1; D is unclear. CDR1 LNHDA and CDR2 SQIVND come from the germline V gene (reference sequence). Trimming shortened V by 5 bases and J by 0 bases, and 11 bases separated the two germline ends. There are 15 residues in the CDR3. The CDR3 sequence: CASSEQLSSYNEQFF. CDR3 DNA sequence: TGTGCCAGTAGTGAGCAGCTGAGCTCCTACAATGAGCAGTTCTTC. Drawing the rest from reference TRBV19 and TRBJ2-1, the complete variable domain is DGGITQSPKYLFRKEGQNVTLSCEQNLNHDAMYWYRQDPGQGLRLIYYSQIVNDFQKGDIAEGYSVSREKKESFPLTVTSAQKNPTAFYLCASSEQLSSYNEQFFGPGTRLTVL.

The genes are TRBV19 and TRBJ1-1; D may be TRBD1 (5 bases). This CDR3 has 14 residues. V lost 3 bases and J lost 5, with 13 bases in between. From germline, CDR1 is LNHDA and CDR2 SQIVND (reference sequence). CDR3 nucleotides: TGTGCCAGTAGTATGGGACTCCTCCAAACTGAAGCTTTCTTT. This translates into CASSMGLLQTEAFF.

In its sample, this clonotype was seen many times. The CDR3 coding sequence is TGTGCCAGCAGTTTTTTGTGGGCGACTGAAGCTTTCTTT. Translation gives CASSFLWATEAFF. The rearrangement links TRBV28 to TRBJ1-1; D unresolved. This CDR3 contains 13 residues. V shed 3 bases and J shed 5 bases, with 10 bases lying between them. The V gene's germline CDR1 is MDHEN and CDR2 SYDVKM. Complete variable domain (other parts from reference TRBV28 and TRBJ1-1): DVKVTQSSRYLVKRTGEKVFLECVQDMDHENMFWYRQDPGLGLRLIYFSYDVKMKEKGDIPEGYSVSREKKERFSLILESASTNQTSMYLCASSFLWATEAFFGQGTRLTVV.

The chain links TRBV24-1 to TRBJ1-1; 7 bases align to TRBD1. Germline trimming cut 4 bases from V and 8 bases from J; bases unmatched to any gene: 3. The CDR3 contains 12 residues. Per germline, CDR1 KGHDR and CDR2 SFDVKD. CDR3 DNA: TGTGCCACCAGTGAACCAGGGGGGGAAGCTTTCTTT. Its translation: CATSEPGGEAFF.

This chain joins TRBV10-2 and TRBJ1-1, with D possibly TRBD1 on 5 matching bases. The length of the CDR3 is 14 residues. V was pared by 4 bases and J by 2 bases, with 11 bases between. The V gene's germline CDR1 is WSHSY and CDR2 SAAADI. CDR3 in DNA: TGCGCCAGCAGTGGAGGCCGGACAAACACTGAAGCTTTCTTT. This sequence encodes CASSGGRTNTEAFF.

This clonotype was seen a few times. The rearrangement joins TRBV10-3 to TRBJ1-6, with 8 bases that match TRBD1. Germline values: CDR1 ENHRY, CDR2 SYGVKD. V lost 8 bases, J lost 8 bases, and 2 bases stayed unmatched. The CDR3 loop spans 12 amino acids. The CDR3 sequence: CAIGQGDSPLHF. The DNA for the CDR3 is TGTGCCATCGGACAGGGCGATTCACCCCTCCACTTT.

This clonotype was seen repeatedly, ten times or more. J is TRBJ2-1 and V is TRBV2, with 14 nucleotides matching TRBD2. The CDR3 runs 15 residues. V shed 7 bases and J 8 bases; nucleotides not matched to a gene: 7. CDR1 SNHLY and CDR2 FYNNEI come from the germline V gene. In DNA, the CDR3 is TGTGCCAGCACCCTTCTGACTAGCGGGAGGGATGAGCAGTTCTTC. Encoded protein: CASTLLTSGRDEQFF.

This clonotype has more than one count but fewer than ten. The chain recombines TRBV27 with TRBJ2-1, with 7 bases matching TRBD2. The length of the CDR3 is 14 residues. Germline CDR1 MNHEY, CDR2 SMNVEV (reference sequence). After removal of 8 bases from V and 9 bases from J, the junction contained 13 bases not matched to a gene. CDR3 loop: CASGGRDRVFEQFF. The CDR3 DNA reads TGTGCCAGCGGGGGGAGGGATAGGGTTTTTGAGCAGTTCTTC.

J is TRBJ2-6 and V is TRBV27; TRBD2 might be the D (6 bases). The germline CDR1 and CDR2 sequences are MNHEY and SMNVEV (reference sequence). V lost 2 bases to trimming and J lost 4 bases, with 12 bases between them. The CDR3 loop spans 16 amino acids. CDR3 sequence (DNA): TGTGCCAGCAGTTTAAGGCGGGGTCTGGGGGCCAACGTCCTGACTTTC. It specifies CASSLRRGLGANVLTF.

This clonotype was observed a handful of times. This rearrangement joins TRBV5-1 to TRBJ2-7; 7 bases map to TRBD2. The CDR3 covers 13 residues. J was trimmed by 2 bases and V by 7 bases; bases with no gene match: 6. In germline, CDR1 is SGHRS, CDR2 YFSETQ. In DNA form, the CDR3 reads TGCGCCAGCCGAGAGGGACTAACCTACGAGCAGTACTTC. Encoded protein: CASREGLTYEQYF. Together with reference TRBV5-1 and TRBJ2-7, the CDR3 gives the full variable domain: KAGVTQTPRYLIKTRGQQVTLSCSPISGHRSVSWYQQTPGQGLQFLFEYFSETQRNKGNFPGRFSGRQFSNSRSEMNVSTLELGDSALYLCASREGLTYEQYFGPGTRLTVT.

V and J are TRBV24-1 and TRBJ2-1; D possibly corresponds to TRBD2 (6 bases). The germline V gene has CDR1 KGHDR and CDR2 SFDVKD. The V and J ends lost 3 bases and 5 bases respectively, with 16 bases between them. The CDR3 is 16 amino acids. The DNA for the CDR3 is TGTGCCACCAGTGATCAAACCGGGACTGTCAACAATGAGCAGTTCTTC. Translation: CATSDQTGTVNNEQFF.

This clonotype has a handful of counts. This chain uses TRBV6-2 or TRBV6-3 with TRBJ1-5; 7 positions agree with TRBD1. Germline V gene data show CDR1 as MNHEY and CDR2 as SVGEGT. The CDR3 has 15 amino acids. Losses at the gene ends were 4 bases for V and 3 bases for J; bases not matched to a gene: 6. CDR3 coding DNA: TGTGCCAGCAGTTCCGGGACAGAGTACAATCAGCCCCAGCATTTT. This translates into CASSSGTEYNQPQHF.

This clonotype was found many times. The chain links TRBV20-1 to TRBJ2-7, with 9 bases aligning to TRBD2. V lost 4 bases to trimming and J lost 7 bases; unmatched junction nucleotides: 11. This CDR3 is built from 14 residues. CDR1 is DFQATT and CDR2 is SNEGSKA in the germline V gene (reference sequence). The CDR3 here is CSAKVAGGPGEQYF. The CDR3 DNA is TGCAGTGCTAAGGTTGCGGGAGGGCCTGGAGAGCAGTACTTC.